This T cell receptor (beta chain) was retrieved from a study of T-cell reconstitution after alpha-beta-depleted transplantation in children. Comment on this clonotype: The antigen is unknown.

Whole-study findings and limits: Certain patients had high TCRbeta diversity at day 60, and it came from recipient T cells and thymic progenitors that survived. Approximately two months post-transplant, alpha-beta T cells reportedly originated from several hundred expanded graft clones. Newly generated T cells supplied most T-cell counts and diversity one year post-transplant.

This sample's TCRbeta library carried unique molecular identifier barcodes. Each CDR3 protein is one row after TCRdb ran MiXCR on the PCR reads. The repertoire has more than 400,000 distinct CDR3 sequences, over 40% of them found once; the top ten carry around a quarter. CDR1 and CDR2 from the germline V gene are DFQATT and SNEGSKA (reference sequence). The ends were cut back, 1 base at V and 3 bases at J, with 9 bases in the middle. CDR3 length equals 14 residues. This clonotype originated in a girl aged 2 to 10 with aplastic anemia, due to receive a stem cell transplant. Sample: PBMCs, taken before TCRalphabeta/CD19-depleted stem cell transplant. This sequence joins TRBV20-1 and TRBJ2-2; TRBD1 might be the D (5 bases). The CDR3 spells CSARVQAYTGELFF. The CDR3, as DNA: TGCAGTGCTAGAGTACAGGCGTACACCGGGGAGCTGTTTTTT.